The 17 T cell receptor beta chains reported below all come from one sample, sequenced in a study of blood T cells in healthy people across ages (dated by TCRdb to between 2014 and 2017). The library relied on 5' RACE. The sample was run on an Illumina HiSeq 2500. A second PCR of 7 to 11 cycles was performed with a sample-barcoded 5' primer and a J-beta primer mix. TCRdb itself trimmed the public reads at Q25 with fastp, ran MiXCR and retained productive beta chains. Entries are consolidated by CDR3 protein sequence, retaining the most common genes and DNA. The sample data list some 880,000 distinct CDR3 sequences, and approximately 35% of these were observed just once. Roughly 13% of the sample is taken by the ten largest. Material for sequencing was blood. These receptors were collected from a man younger than 35 in good health.

This clonotype was recorded a few times. This rearrangement joins TRBV7-2 to TRBJ1-3; maybe TRBD1 (5 bases). CDR1 is SGHTA and CDR2 is FQGNSA in the germline V gene. The V end lost 3 bases, the J end lost 2 bases, and 11 bases lay between the germline ends. The CDR3 runs to 15 residues. CDR3 sequence reads: CASSLEGYPGNTIYF. The CDR3 DNA is TGTGCCAGCAGCTTGGAGGGGTACCCTGGAAACACCATATATTTT.

In this sample, this clonotype turned up once. The chain carries TRBV6-2 or TRBV6-3 and TRBJ2-1; D is ambiguous. The closer fit of TRBJ2-7 to the DNA end suggests the J call may be wrong. Per the germline V gene, CDR1 is MNHEY and CDR2 is SVGEGT. The CDR3 sequence is 15 residues long. The CDR3 here is CASSYSTLVAHEQYF. CDR3 sequence (DNA): TGTGCCAGCAGTTACTCGACCCTAGTGGCCCATGAGCAGTACTTC.

This sequence joins TRBV9 and TRBJ1-1; tentatively, D is TRBD1 (6 bases). The CDR3 loop spans 15 amino acids. Between the trimmed V and J ends, which lost 0 bases and 1 base, there was a span of 10 bases. Germline V gene data show CDR1 as SGDLS and CDR2 as YYNGEE. CDR3 nucleotides: TGTGCCAGCAGCGTAGACACAGGGACGAACACTGAAGCTTTCTTT. It translates to CASSVDTGTNTEAFF.

Only a few counts were recorded for this clonotype. The rearrangement links TRBV6-5 to TRBJ2-7; 9 bases are a match to TRBD2. The CDR3 covers 15 residues. Germline values: CDR1 MNHEY, CDR2 SVGAGI. Trimming at V came to 5 bases and at J to 0 bases, leaving 5 bases not matched to a gene. CDR3 residues: CASSRTSASSYEQYF. CDR3 DNA: TGTGCCAGCAGTAGGACTAGCGCGAGCTCCTACGAGCAGTACTTC.

About this clonotype: One end of the junction varies from germline; a read error may be responsible. V usage is TRBV30 and J usage is TRBJ1-2, with D possibly TRBD1 on 5 matching bases. Germline V CDR1 and CDR2: GTSNPN, SVGIG (reference sequence). The CDR3 is 13 amino acids. Here the CDR3 DNA reads TGTGCCGGGAGTGGAGGGGTCGGCTATGGCTACACCTTC. Protein: CAGSGGVGYGYTF.

The chain uses TRBV7-2 and TRBJ2-1, with TRBD2 matching over 12 bases. Germline V lookup: CDR1 SGHTA, CDR2 FQGNSA. V gave up 1 base and J gave up 13 bases; unmatched junction bases: 14. The CDR3 sequence is 17 residues long. This chain's CDR3 is CASSLVFLAGGPTTQFF. The DNA of the CDR3 is TGTGCCAGCAGCTTAGTCTTCCTAGCGGGGGGGCCTACGACCCAGTTCTTC.

This chain uses TRBV5-6 with TRBJ2-1, with 10 bases fitting TRBD2. Germline V lookup: CDR1 SGHDT, CDR2 YYEEEE. The J segment lost 7 bases and the V segment lost 1 base, leaving 2 bases of the junction unmatched. The CDR3 length is 14 residues. DNA of the CDR3: TGTGCCAGCAGCTTGCCGGGACTAGCGAATGAGCAGTTCTTC. The encoded protein is CASSLPGLANEQFF.

The chain uses TRBV2 and TRBJ2-7; TRBD1 matches at 8 bases. After removal of 8 bases from V and 5 bases from J, the junction contained 5 bases not matched to a gene. Looked up from germline, CDR1 is SNHLY and CDR2 is FYNNEI. The CDR3 has 12 amino acids. The CDR3 is CASRRTGNEQYF. The CDR3 bases are TGTGCCAGCCGACGGACAGGGAACGAGCAGTACTTC.

As regards this clonotype: Since a much larger clone is just one base distant, this may be a read error. V gene TRBV29-1 combines with J gene TRBJ2-4; D is possibly TRBD1 (5 bases). The DNA matches TRBJ2-7 better at its end, which makes the J call doubtful. This CDR3 comprises 12 residues. Per the germline V gene, CDR1 is SQVTM and CDR2 is ANQGSEA. CDR3 region: CSIGVKPYEQYF. Here the CDR3 DNA reads TGCAGCATAGGGGTGAAACCCTACGAGCAGTACTTC.

This clonotype has more than one count but fewer than ten. This chain joins TRBV6-5 and TRBJ1-6, with 9 bases matching TRBD1. CDR1 is MNHEY, CDR2 SVGAGI, per germline. This CDR3 is built from 15 residues. V lost 6 bases and J lost 8; bases outside the gene matches: 8. The CDR3 DNA reads as TGTGCCAGCAGCCCCCCGGGACAGGGATATTCACCCCTCCACTTT. Residues: CASSPPGQGYSPLHF.

This clonotype was seen more than once but under ten times. V and J are TRBV20-1 and TRBJ2-3, with TRBD1 matching over 9 bases. Losses at the gene ends were 2 bases for V and 14 bases for J; bases not matched to a gene: 14. The germline V gene has CDR1 DFQATT and CDR2 SNEGSKA (reference sequence). This CDR3 contains 14 residues. The CDR3 here is CSARPPKGDRVMYF. For the CDR3, the DNA is TGCAGTGCTAGACCCCCCAAGGGGGACAGGGTAATGTATTTT.

The V call is TRBV6-2 or TRBV6-3, the J call TRBJ2-6; TRBD2 might be the D (6 bases). The germline CDR1 and CDR2 sequences are MNHEY and SVGEGT. Trimming pared 0 bases from V and 2 bases from J, leaving 17 bases between. The CDR3 loop spans 19 amino acids. The CDR3, as DNA: TGTGCCAGCAGTTACTCGTATAGGAGATGGGGGGCTGGGGCCAACGTCCTGACTTTC. Translated, it gives CASSYSYRRWGAGANVLTF.

In its sample, this clonotype was seen once. This may arise from a read error, as a much more abundant clone is one base away. The CDR3 DNA sequence: TGTGACAGCAGTTTACATGGAGAGACCCAGTACTTC. Protein: CDSSLHGETQYF. The chain carries TRBV12-3 or TRBV12-4 and TRBJ2-5; D uncertain. The CDR3 consists of 12 residues.

Only a few counts were recorded for this clonotype. The chain couples TRBV20-1 to TRBJ2-1, with D perhaps TRBD2 (7 bases). Trimming took 3 bases from V and 7 from J, leaving 16 bases between them. The CDR3 loop spans 14 amino acids. Germline-derived CDR1 and CDR2 are DFQATT and SNEGSKA (reference sequence). CDR3 nucleotide sequence: TGCAGTGCTAGGGGGGGGCAGGAGGGGAATGAGCAGTTCTTC. Protein product: CSARGGQEGNEQFF.

This clonotype was recorded only once. Being one base from a much bigger clone, this may be a read error. V usage is TRBV12-3 or TRBV12-4 and J usage is TRBJ2-3; TRBD2 agrees at 12 bases. This CDR3 region has 15 residues. In DNA, the CDR3 is TGTGCCTGCAGGGGACTAGCGGGTCCCACAGATACGCAGTATTTT. Its protein is CACRGLAGPTDTQYF.

In regard to this clonotype: This may be a read error: a much more frequent sequence differs by one nucleotide. The chain links TRBV20-1 to TRBJ1-2; the match to TRBD1 covers 10 bases. V shed 4 bases, J shed 7 bases, and the junction held 12 bases outside the gene matches. Germline loops: CDR1 DFQATT, CDR2 SNEGSKA (reference sequence). This CDR3 has 15 residues. CDR3 sequence (DNA): TGCAGTGCTATCACCCCGGACAGGGGGACTGGTGGCTACACCTTC. Its protein product is CSAITPDRGTGGYTF.

The V call is TRBV4-1, the J call TRBJ1-2, with a tentative D call TRBD1 (5 bases). The germline V gene has CDR1 MGHRA and CDR2 YSYEKL. This CDR3 has 16 residues. Trimming stripped 3 bases from V and 0 bases from J, with 14 bases between. CDR3 residues: CASSHPRGNPNYGYTF. The CDR3 DNA reads TGCGCCAGCAGCCATCCTCGGGGGAATCCTAACTATGGCTACACCTTC.